This T cell receptor (beta chain) was profiled in a study of vaccination and CD4 T cells after COVID-19. At the level of the study: Ranging from 14 to 241, the interval between dose two and post-vaccine sampling had a median of 72 days.

General study findings and limits: Spike mono-reactivity was shown by 304 of 307 vaccine-specific clones in convalescent patients.

The Oncomine TCR Beta short-read assay sequenced DNA from cultured CD4+ T cells. In this case, cultured CD4+ T cells provided the extracted genomic DNA. TCRdb recomputed calls from the PCR reads with MiXCR, one row per CDR3 protein. The repertoire holds 9,500 to 15,000 distinct CDR3 sequences, with about 50% as singletons. Treatment specified: approximately 9-day PBMC culture with coronavirus spike peptide pools or control peptides (ViraFEST assay). In the case of this clonotype: The antigen remains undetermined.

Germline V gene data show CDR1 as MNHEY and CDR2 as SMNVEV (reference sequence). The CDR3 totals 13 residues. With 3 bases removed from V and 6 bases from J, the gap between germline ends came to 12 bases. Sequenced material: CD4+ T cells from blood, cultured in vitro. The rearrangement links TRBV27 to TRBJ2-7; D gene ambiguous. The receptor's source is a human donor who had recovered from COVID-19. The CDR3 here is CASSFAARGEQYF. For the CDR3, the DNA is TGTGCCAGCAGTTTTGCGGCTAGAGGCGAGCAGTACTTC.